These T cell receptor beta chains were read from a single sample in a study of T cell responses to AZD1222 COVID-19 vaccine. Clones were sequenced by immunoSEQ multiplex PCR, and TCRdb holds only the in-frame ones, with some missing. Of about 150,000 clones in the sample, around nine tenths were seen once. Sequences were derived from peripheral blood, sampled on day 0 of MenACWY control vaccination. The receptor set was obtained from an adult in good health. CDR3s include the opening cysteine and the closing phenylalanine or tryptophan. The D gene is left open where the match is weak. A row's size may be missing; if present it is once, few, many or a size class.

D: TRBD1
V: TRBV7-8
size: .
J: TRBJ1-4
CDR3: CASSPVRGKLFF
DNA: TGTGCCAGCAGCCCCGTCAGGGGGAAACTGTTTTTT

D: .
V: TRBV6-5
size: .
J: TRBJ1-5
CDR3: CASRSSNQPQHF
DNA: TGTGCCAGCAGGAGTAGCAATCAGCCCCAGCATTTT

D: .
V: TRBV27
size: .
J: TRBJ2-7
CDR3: CASSFEGDPLVEQYF
DNA: TGTGCCAGCAGTTTTGAGGGGGACCCCCTCGTCGAGCAGTACTTC

D: .
V: TRBV27
size: .
J: TRBJ1-5
CDR3: CASSFFPGNQPQHF
DNA: TGTGCCAGCAGTTTCTTTCCGGGCAATCAGCCCCAGCATTTT

D: .
V: TRBV28
size: .
J: TRBJ2-2
CDR3: CASSFVGGANTGELFF
DNA: TGTGCCAGCAGTTTTGTGGGGGGCGCGAACACCGGGGAGCTGTTTTTT

D: .
V: TRBV9
size: .
J: TRBJ2-7
CDR3: CASSKVVLGEQYF
DNA: TGTGCCAGCAGTAAAGTGGTACTAGGCGAGCAGTACTTC

D: TRBD1
V: TRBV14
size: .
J: TRBJ1-6
CDR3: CASSRLTGGVSPLHF
DNA: TGTGCCAGCAGCCGCCTAACAGGGGGAGTTTCACCCCTCCACTTT

D: .
V: TRBV3-1/TRBV3-2
size: .
J: TRBJ1-6
CDR3: CASTLEIGNSPLHF
DNA: TGTGCCAGCACCCTCGAAATAGGGAATTCACCCCTCCACTTT

D: .
V: TRBV19
size: .
J: TRBJ2-3
CDR3: CASSSPPGGGPTDTQYF
DNA: TGTGCCAGTAGTTCCCCCCCCGGCGGGGGCCCTACAGATACGCAGTATTTT

D: .
V: TRBV18
size: few
J: TRBJ1-1
CDR3: CASSPLPPGTQNTEAFF
DNA: TGTGCCAGCTCACCGCTGCCGCCGGGCACCCAGAACACTGAAGCTTTCTTT

D: TRBD2
V: TRBV9
size: .
J: TRBJ2-7
CDR3: CASSFSGGYEQYF
DNA: TGTGCCAGCAGCTTCTCGGGGGGCTACGAGCAGTACTTC

D: TRBD2
V: TRBV9
size: .
J: TRBJ2-7
CDR3: CASSPSGTSLHEQYF
DNA: TGTGCCAGCAGCCCCTCCGGGACTAGTCTGCATGAGCAGTACTTC

D: .
V: TRBV2
size: few
J: TRBJ2-2
CDR3: CASSEQIQGIGELFF
DNA: TGTGCCAGCAGTGAACAAATTCAGGGGATCGGGGAGCTGTTTTTT

D: .
V: TRBV7-9
size: once
J: TRBJ2-6
CDR3: CASSLAGGSGANVLTF
DNA: TGTGCCAGCAGCTTAGCCGGCGGCTCTGGGGCCAACGTCCTGACTTTC

D: .
V: TRBV6-4
size: .
J: TRBJ1-1
CDR3: CASSLGEGTEAFF
DNA: TGTGCCAGCAGTCTCGGGGAAGGCACTGAAGCTTTCTTT

D: .
V: TRBV27
size: .
J: TRBJ1-2
CDR3: CASSFAGDNYGYTF
DNA: TGTGCCAGCAGTTTTGCTGGAGACAACTATGGCTACACCTTC

D: .
V: TRBV29-1
size: .
J: TRBJ1-2
CDR3: CSVETDGTYGYTF
DNA: TGCAGCGTTGAAACGGACGGAACCTATGGCTACACCTTC

D: .
V: TRBV11-3
size: .
J: TRBJ2-2
CDR3: CASSLAVWGRGGTGELFF
DNA: TGTGCCAGCAGCTTAGCCGTCTGGGGCAGGGGAGGGACCGGGGAGCTGTTTTTT

D: TRBD2
V: TRBV7-2
size: .
J: TRBJ2-1
CDR3: CASSFTPLAGGGNNEQFF
DNA: TGTGCCAGCAGCTTTACCCCTCTAGCGGGAGGAGGTAACAATGAGCAGTTCTTC

D: .
V: TRBV24-1
size: .
J: TRBJ2-2
CDR3: CATSDSREGWNTGELFF
DNA: TGTGCCACCAGTGACTCCCGAGAGGGATGGAACACCGGGGAGCTGTTTTTT

D: .
V: TRBV12-3/TRBV12-4
size: .
J: TRBJ1-2
CDR3: CASTPGAGVGYTF
DNA: TGTGCCAGCACTCCGGGGGCAGGGGTAGGCTACACCTTC

D: .
V: TRBV5-1
size: .
J: TRBJ1-6
CDR3: CASSLAGLRLDNSPLHF
DNA: TGCGCCAGCAGCTTGGCCGGGCTCCGGTTGGATAATTCACCCCTCCACTTT

D: .
V: TRBV30
size: once
J: TRBJ1-5
CDR3: CAWSVSGLNQPQHF
DNA: TGTGCCTGGAGTGTATCAGGGCTGAATCAGCCCCAGCATTTT

D: .
V: TRBV5-1
size: .
J: TRBJ2-4
CDR3: CASSPGQLNIQYF
DNA: TGCGCCAGCAGCCCGGGACAACTCAACATTCAGTACTTC

D: .
V: TRBV2
size: .
J: TRBJ2-7
CDR3: CASRVEPSSPYEQYF
DNA: TGTGCCAGCAGGGTAGAACCTTCCAGCCCCTACGAGCAGTACTTC

D: .
V: TRBV7-9
size: .
J: TRBJ1-3
CDR3: CAPAATSGNTIYF
DNA: TGTGCCCCAGCAGCTACCTCTGGAAACACCATATATTTT

D: .
V: TRBV4-2
size: .
J: TRBJ2-5
CDR3: CASSQALGVPYQETQYF
DNA: TGTGCCAGCAGCCAAGCGTTGGGGGTACCGTACCAAGAGACCCAGTACTTC

D: TRBD1
V: TRBV28
size: .
J: TRBJ1-1
CDR3: CASSPRDRDSAEAFF
DNA: TGTGCCAGCAGTCCCCGGGACAGGGATTCCGCTGAAGCTTTCTTT

D: .
V: TRBV5-1
size: .
J: TRBJ1-4
CDR3: CASSLGGQPGVEKLFF
DNA: TGCGCCAGCAGCTTGGGAGGGCAGCCGGGTGTGGAAAAACTGTTTTTT

D: .
V: TRBV11-3
size: .
J: TRBJ1-1
CDR3: CASSSATGTEAFF
DNA: TGTGCCAGCAGCTCGGCAACGGGCACTGAAGCTTTCTTT

D: .
V: TRBV9
size: once
J: TRBJ1-5
CDR3: CASSANPNSNQPQHF
DNA: TGTGCCAGCAGCGCTAACCCTAATAGCAATCAGCCCCAGCATTTT

D: .
V: TRBV19
size: once
J: TRBJ1-5
CDR3: CASSMLSDNQPQHF
DNA: TGTGCCAGTAGTATGTTGTCAGACAATCAGCCCCAGCATTTT

D: .
V: TRBV7-8
size: .
J: TRBJ2-1
CDR3: CASSRGGPSSYNEQFF
DNA: TGTGCCAGCAGCCGGGGCGGGCCTAGCTCCTACAATGAGCAGTTCTTC

D: .
V: TRBV4-2
size: .
J: TRBJ2-7
CDR3: CASSQRLAPNYEQYF
DNA: TGTGCCAGCAGCCAGCGCCTAGCGCCAAACTACGAGCAGTACTTC

D: .
V: TRBV10-2
size: .
J: TRBJ1-2
CDR3: CASSEAEGRDANYGYTF
DNA: TGCGCCAGCAGTGAGGCGGAGGGCAGGGACGCTAACTATGGCTACACCTTC

D: .
V: TRBV2
size: .
J: TRBJ2-6
CDR3: CASRDPGRSGANVLTF
DNA: TGTGCCAGCAGAGACCCAGGGCGCAGTGGGGCCAACGTCCTGACTTTC

D: TRBD1
V: TRBV6-4
size: .
J: TRBJ1-2
CDR3: CASSDRGQGSAYGYTF
DNA: TGTGCCAGCAGTGATCGGGGACAGGGTAGTGCCTATGGCTACACCTTC

D: TRBD1
V: TRBV7-9
size: once
J: TRBJ1-6
CDR3: CASSPGQHSSPLHF
DNA: TGTGCCAGCTCCCCGGGACAGCACTCTTCACCCCTCCACTTT

D: TRBD1
V: TRBV19
size: .
J: TRBJ1-5
CDR3: CASTQQGGQPQHF
DNA: TGTGCCAGTACTCAACAGGGGGGCCAGCCCCAGCATTTT

D: .
V: TRBV6-5
size: once
J: TRBJ2-2
CDR3: CASRRTSYAGELFF
DNA: TGTGCCAGCAGGCGAACATCGTATGCCGGGGAGCTGTTTTTT

D: .
V: TRBV28
size: .
J: TRBJ2-7
CDR3: CASSPVGGAGYEQYF
DNA: TGTGCCAGCAGTCCGGTAGGGGGTGCAGGGTACGAGCAGTACTTC

D: .
V: TRBV28
size: .
J: TRBJ1-6
CDR3: CASIMTGTYNSPLHF
DNA: TGTGCCAGCATCATGACGGGGACCTATAATTCACCCCTCCACTTT

D: .
V: TRBV15
size: .
J: TRBJ1-2
CDR3: CATSSTGRGLNYGYTF
DNA: TGTGCCACCAGCAGCACAGGGAGAGGTCTTAACTATGGCTACACCTTC

D: .
V: TRBV10-3
size: .
J: TRBJ2-2
CDR3: CAISETVNTGELFF
DNA: TGTGCCATCAGTGAAACGGTGAACACCGGGGAGCTGTTTTTT

D: TRBD1
V: TRBV20-1
size: .
J: TRBJ1-2
CDR3: CSASSGTGGSGYTF
DNA: TGCAGTGCTAGTTCCGGGACAGGGGGAAGTGGCTACACCTTC

D: TRBD1
V: TRBV4-1
size: once
J: TRBJ2-1
CDR3: CASSSRDRVNNEQFF
DNA: TGCGCCAGCAGCAGCCGGGACAGGGTCAACAATGAGCAGTTCTTC